The 21 T cell receptor beta chains below all came from one sample that was sequenced in a study of metastatic and nonmetastatic thyroid tumors. With MiXCR, TCRdb called clones anew from the PCR reads. This sample has about 52,000 clones, with about a sixth found just once. Ahead of thyroid surgery, no patient had received treatment of any kind. Sequencing used blood. Source of these receptors: a female donor with papillary thyroid cancer or a benign thyroid nodule (not recorded which). Some clones in this sample may be carry-over from other donors' samples.

This clone was found many times. This rearrangement joins TRBV28 to TRBJ2-1; D remains ambiguous. Trimming left V 2 bases short and J 9 bases short, with 8 bases between. The CDR3 totals 12 residues. Germline V gives CDR1 MDHEN, CDR2 SYDVKM. CDR3 loop: CASSLGEGEQFF. The CDR3, as DNA: TGTGCCAGCAGTTTAGGGGAAGGTGAGCAGTTCTTC. Full variable domain (rest looked up from reference TRBV28 and TRBJ2-1): DVKVTQSSRYLVKRTGEKVFLECVQDMDHENMFWYRQDPGLGLRLIYFSYDVKMKEKGDIPEGYSVSREKKERFSLILESASTNQTSMYLCASSLGEGEQFFGPGTRLTVL.

This clone was observed a few times. The V and J genes are TRBV28 and TRBJ2-7, with TRBD1 identical over 7 bases. This CDR3 region has 14 residues. The junction had 12 bases not matched to a gene; V was cut back by 6 bases and J by 7 bases. Germline CDR1 MDHEN, CDR2 SYDVKM. The CDR3 coding sequence is TGTGCCAGCAGCTTTGGACAGGTATCACAGGAGCAGTACTTC. Translating gives CASSFGQVSQEQYF.

This clone has a count of ten or more. The rearrangement links TRBV20-1 to TRBJ2-4; TRBD2 matches 13 bases. CDR1 and CDR2 (germline): DFQATT, SNEGSKA (reference sequence). The CDR3 has 20 residues. J gave up 0 bases and V 5 bases, and 16 bases lay outside the gene matches. CDR3 DNA: TGCAGTGCTCCCAGCGGACTAGCGGGAGTTCGCCACCTAGCCAAAAACATTCAGTACTTC. Translated: CSAPSGLAGVRHLAKNIQYF.

Ten or more counts support this clone. The genes are TRBV28 and TRBJ2-7, with D possibly being TRBD2 (6 bases). Trimming cost V 6 bases and J 9 bases, with 12 bases left between them. Germline V gene sequence: CDR1 MDHEN, CDR2 SYDVKM. The CDR3 has 11 residues. In DNA, the CDR3 is TGTGCCAGCAGGGACTACCGTTGGCAGTACTTC. As protein: CASRDYRWQYF.

This clone was recorded many times. The chain recombines TRBV15 with TRBJ1-1; D remains ambiguous. The length of the CDR3 is 13 residues. CDR1 and CDR2 from the germline V gene are LNHNV and YYDKDF (reference sequence). V was clipped by 6 bases and J by 1 base, with 9 bases between them. CDR3 bases: TGTGCCACCAGTGATACAGAGAACACTGAAGCTTTCTTT. Its translation is CATSDTENTEAFF.

CDR3 sequence reads: CSASGCSGNQPQHF. The CDR3 DNA reads TGCAGTGCTAGCGGGTGTTCCGGAAATCAGCCCCAGCATTTT. The rearrangement links TRBV20-1 to TRBJ1-5; D is uncertain. Germline assignment: CDR1 DFQATT and CDR2 SNEGSKA (reference sequence). Trimming stripped 3 bases from V and 4 bases from J, with 13 bases between. This CDR3 is 14 amino acids long.

This clone was counted ten times or more. The rearrangement joins TRBV25-1 to TRBJ2-4; D remains unclear. Trimming removed 3 bases at V and 0 bases at J, with 6 bases between. The CDR3 has 14 residues. The V gene's germline CDR1 is MGHDK and CDR2 SYGVNS. CDR3 DNA: TGTGCCAGCAGTGATCACCTAGCCAAAAACATTCAGTACTTC. Encoded protein: CASSDHLAKNIQYF.

Many counts were recorded for this clone. The chain carries TRBV30 and TRBJ2-7, with 12 bases that match TRBD1. CDR3 size: 13 residues. Germline CDR1 GTSNPN, CDR2 SVGIG (reference sequence). V was pared by 5 bases and J by 7 bases, with 6 bases of the junction left unmatched. The CDR3 spells CAWGDRGRLEQYF. DNA for the CDR3: TGTGCCTGGGGGGACAGGGGGCGCTTAGAGCAGTACTTC.

Many counts were recorded for this clone. The chain employs TRBV28 and TRBJ1-5; TRBD1 aligns across 8 bases. The CDR3 runs 14 residues. Germline CDR1 and CDR2: MDHEN and SYDVKM. V dropped 5 bases and J dropped 5; count of bases not matched to a gene: 5. The CDR3 sequence: CASSRRGLHQPQHF. CDR3 DNA: TGTGCCAGCAGTCGCAGGGGGCTACATCAGCCCCAGCATTTT. The full variable domain, with the rest looked up from reference TRBV28 and TRBJ1-5, is DVKVTQSSRYLVKRTGEKVFLECVQDMDHENMFWYRQDPGLGLRLIYFSYDVKMKEKGDIPEGYSVSREKKERFSLILESASTNQTSMYLCASSRRGLHQPQHFGDGTRLSIL.

This clone has a count of ten or more. The sample has other DNA sequences that encode this CDR3 too. This chain links TRBV6-6 with TRBJ2-2, with 9 bases fitting TRBD1. The germline V gene encodes CDR1 MNHNY and CDR2 SVGAGI (reference sequence). V shed 4 bases, J shed 4 bases, and the junction held 16 bases outside the gene matches. CDR3 length equals 19 residues. The CDR3, as DNA: TGTGCCAGCAGTTCACTACTCGCCGGGACAGGGTTTGTCACCGGGGAGCTGTTTTTT. This codes for CASSSLLAGTGFVTGELFF.

V gene TRBV27 combines with J gene TRBJ1-1; D gene uncertain. The V gene lost 6 bases and the J gene lost 0 bases, with 17 bases spanning the gap. This CDR3 comprises 16 residues. The V gene's germline CDR1 is MNHEY and CDR2 SMNVEV (reference sequence). This CDR3 is CASSPDKVVMNTEAFF. The CDR3 nucleotides are TGTGCCAGCAGCCCCGACAAGGTCGTTATGAACACTGAAGCTTTCTTT.

This clone was found many times. The chain employs TRBV18 and TRBJ2-1; D ambiguous. Deletions cut 3 bases from V and 4 bases from J, with 13 bases between. Germline values: CDR1 KGHSH, CDR2 LQKENI. The CDR3 covers 15 residues. The CDR3 loop reads CASSPMGSAYNEQFF. CDR3 DNA sequence: TGTGCCAGCTCACCGATGGGGTCGGCATACAATGAGCAGTTCTTC.

This clone was counted ten times or more. The J gene is TRBJ1-2, the V gene TRBV20-1; 8 bases agree with TRBD1. This CDR3 spans 16 amino acids. Germline CDR1 is DFQATT and CDR2 is SNEGSKA (reference sequence). The V and J ends lost 1 base and 2 bases, in that order; junction bases with no gene match: 9. The CDR3 sequence: CSARVPGTGLNYGYTF. CDR3 DNA: TGCAGTGCTAGAGTACCGGGGACAGGCTTGAACTATGGCTACACCTTC.

This clone showed up just a few times. The gene calls are TRBV6-1 and TRBJ2-7; D is uncertain. CDR3 length equals 15 residues. Trimming removed 1 base at V and 6 bases at J, with 16 bases between. Germline assignment: CDR1 MNHNS and CDR2 SASEGT. The CDR3 reads CASSEGTASWCEQYF. The DNA for the CDR3 is TGTGCCAGCAGTGAAGGTACGGCTTCCTGGTGCGAGCAGTACTTC.

The rearrangement joins TRBV20-1 to TRBJ2-7; D might be TRBD2 (6 bases). This CDR3 region has 18 residues. The germline CDR1 and CDR2 sequences are DFQATT and SNEGSKA (reference sequence). Trimming took 5 bases from V and 4 from J, leaving 30 bases between them. DNA of the CDR3: TGCAGTGCTCGAACGTCGGTCAGAACAACTGGACTATCGTACGAGCAGTACTTC. The encoded protein is CSARTSVRTTGLSYEQYF.

This clone was observed many times. The chain recombines TRBV9 with TRBJ2-7; D uncertain. V lost 3 bases, J lost 4 bases, and 14 bases lay in between. Germline CDR1 SGDLS, CDR2 YYNGEE. The CDR3 spans 14 residues. The CDR3 DNA reads TGTGCCAGCAGCGAAGGATCCGGCGTTTACGAGCAGTACTTC. This encodes CASSEGSGVYEQYF.

V and J are TRBV19 and TRBJ2-1; the D is unclear. V lost 5 bases and J 3 bases, leaving 14 bases between the germline ends. CDR1 and CDR2 from the germline V gene are LNHDA and SQIVND (reference sequence). The CDR3 consists of 15 residues. In nucleotides, the CDR3 is TGTGCCAGTAGTTTGCGAGCTATCTTCTACAATGAGCAGTTCTTC. It translates to CASSLRAIFYNEQFF.

A note on this clone: Germline is not matched at one junction end, which may reflect a read error. The rearrangement uses TRBV6-1 and TRBJ1-2, with a possible D match to TRBD1 (6 bases). This CDR3 has 12 residues. Germline CDR1 MNHNS, CDR2 SASEGT. CDR3 protein: CARRQVDYGYTF. In DNA form, the CDR3 reads TGTGCCAGACGACAGGTGGACTATGGCTACACGTTC.

This clone was detected a few times. This chain uses TRBV6-1 with TRBJ2-5; D gene unclear. V shed 6 bases and J shed 6 bases, with 20 bases lying between them. The germline V gene has CDR1 MNHNS and CDR2 SASEGT. The CDR3 covers 15 residues. Written as DNA, the CDR3 is TGTGCCAGCAGATCACCTGGCCTACCTGGGAAGACCCAGTACTTC. Protein sequence: CASRSPGLPGKTQYF.

This clone was recorded at least ten times. The chain recombines TRBV19 with TRBJ1-2; D uncertain. The CDR3 has 14 residues. CDR1 is LNHDA and CDR2 is SQIVND in the germline V gene (reference sequence). Trimming left V 5 bases short and J 1 base short, with 11 bases between. The chain's CDR3 is CASSSDGFNYGYTF. The DNA for the CDR3 is TGTGCCAGTAGTTCGGACGGGTTTAACTATGGCTACACCTTC.

This clone appeared many times. This sequence joins TRBV4-2 and TRBJ2-1; D remains unclear. CDR3 size: 12 residues. The V end was cut by 0 bases, the J end by 10 bases, with 7 bases between. Looked up from germline, CDR1 is LGHNA and CDR2 is YNFKEQ. The CDR3 spells CASSQERTEQFF. The CDR3 DNA reads TGTGCCAGCAGCCAAGAGAGGACCGAGCAGTTCTTC.